This T cell receptor (beta chain) was identified in a study of identical twins. This clonotype was counted between two and nine times. Trimming removed 3 bases from V and 8 bases from J, with 10 bases in between. CDR1 LGHDT and CDR2 YNNKEL come from the germline V gene (reference sequence). The CDR3 runs to 12 residues. A single record per CDR3 protein comes from TCRdb applying MiXCR to the 5' RACE reads. The sample carries approximately 1.8 million distinct CDR3 sequences, around a third recorded once. This TCR came from a newborn girl in good health. The genes are TRBV3-1 and TRBJ1-2; D is unresolved. The source material was cord blood. The CDR3 region has the DNA TGTGCCAGCAGCCATCCGCGGCAGGGCTACACCTTC. This sequence encodes CASSHPRQGYTF.